The 21 T cell receptor beta chains below all came from one sample that was sequenced in a study of low-dose radiotherapy and immunotherapy resistance in tumors. Time point described: after trial treatment. The treatment here: LDRT plus nivolumab, ipilimumab, low-dose cyclophosphamide and aspirin (RACIN trial). Covering alpha and beta chains, TRAV- and TRBV-specific primers were used for the first-strand cDNA. Both a constant-region primer and a V-primer adapter served to amplify TCRs across 15 to 20 PCR cycles. TCRdb passed the reads through MiXCR, listing each CDR3 protein once. The sample has roughly 40,000 distinct CDR3 sequences, approximately 26% seen once. Sample: PBMCs, taken after low-dose radiotherapy plus immunotherapy. These receptors were taken from a male donor with prostate cancer.

This clonotype appeared many times. The gene calls are TRBV4-1 and TRBJ1-2; D might be TRBD1 (6 bases). The CDR3 covers 15 residues. V was shortened by 2 bases and J by 4 bases, with 14 bases between the two germline ends. Germline-derived CDR1 and CDR2 are MGHRA and YSYEKL. CDR3 DNA sequence: TGCGCCAGCAGCCAACCCCCCACAGGGACCTATGGCTACACCTTC. This encodes CASSQPPTGTYGYTF.

This chain joins TRBV5-1 and TRBJ2-5; no definite D call. CDR1 and CDR2 (germline): SGHRS, YFSETQ. CDR3 length equals 16 residues. Deletions cut 3 bases from V and 0 bases from J, with 15 bases between. CDR3 sequence reads: CASSYELLRYQETQYF. Written as DNA, the CDR3 is TGCGCCAGCAGCTACGAACTACTACGGTACCAAGAGACCCAGTACTTC.

The gene calls are TRBV6-2 or TRBV6-3 and TRBJ1-1; a weak D match, TRBD1 (5 bases). This CDR3 comprises 15 residues. Deletions cut 2 bases from V and 1 base from J, with 11 bases between. Germline CDR1 MNHEY, CDR2 SVGEGT. CDR3 sequence: CASSYGTHGNTEAFF. The CDR3 DNA reads as TGTGCCAGCAGTTACGGGACGCACGGGAACACTGAAGCTTTCTTT.

The J gene is TRBJ2-7, the V gene TRBV9; 8 bases line up with TRBD2. Losses at the gene ends were 4 bases for V and 1 base for J; bases not matched to a gene: 4. Germline-derived CDR1 and CDR2 are SGDLS and YYNGEE. The CDR3 length is 14 residues. CDR3 in DNA: TGTGCCAGCAGCCCGGGGGGGCGGTCCTACGAGCAGTACTTC. Amino acid sequence: CASSPGGRSYEQYF.

This clonotype showed up many times. This sequence joins TRBV29-1 and TRBJ2-5; 8 bases align to TRBD2. CDR1 and CDR2 (germline): SQVTM, ANQGSEA. The V segment lost 7 bases and the J segment 5 bases; nucleotides outside the gene matches: 3. The CDR3 loop spans 11 amino acids. CDR3 residues: CSAAGAETQYF. In DNA, the CDR3 is TGCAGCGCAGCGGGAGCGGAGACCCAGTACTTC.

This clonotype was seen at least ten times. The V gene is TRBV5-1, the J gene TRBJ2-4, with D tentatively TRBD2 (5 bases). CDR1 SGHRS and CDR2 YFSETQ come from the germline V gene. V was pared by 4 bases and J by 3 bases, with 17 bases between. The CDR3 has 16 amino acids. Here the CDR3 reads CASSAGIDDGKNIQYF. The CDR3 DNA is TGCGCCAGCAGCGCCGGGATTGATGACGGCAAAAACATTCAGTACTTC.

Points on this clonotype: Only one base separates this from a far larger clonotype, so it likely reflects a read error. V and J are TRBV11-2 and TRBJ2-1; 15 positions agree with TRBD2. The germline CDR1 and CDR2 sequences are SGHAT and FQNNGV. The CDR3 spans 16 residues. V was pared by 5 bases and J by 13 bases, with 12 bases of the junction left unmatched. The CDR3 nucleotides are TGTGCCAGCAGCCCAGGACTAGCGGGGGGGGCAGAGACCCAGTTCTTC. Protein: CASSPGLAGGAETQFF.

As for this clonotype: With only one base between it and a far larger clone, this is likely a read error. The chain carries TRBV5-1 and TRBJ2-1; TRBD2 aligns across 10 bases. Trimming at V came to 4 bases and at J to 10 bases, leaving 17 bases not matched to a gene. The CDR3 is 17 amino acids. Germline CDR1 and CDR2: SGHRS and YFSETQ. The CDR3 sequence is CASSTGLAALLDYEQFF. The CDR3 DNA is TGCGCCAGCAGCACAGGACTAGCGGCGCTTTTGGACTACGAGCAGTTCTTC.

This clonotype occurred a few times. V usage is TRBV20-1 and J usage is TRBJ1-4, with a tentative D call TRBD1 (6 bases). Germline assignment: CDR1 DFQATT and CDR2 SNEGSKA (reference sequence). Trimming stripped 2 bases from V and 1 base from J, with 8 bases between. CDR3 length equals 14 residues. This CDR3 reads CSARRTVTNEKLFF. Written as DNA, the CDR3 is TGCAGTGCTAGACGGACAGTAACTAATGAAAAACTGTTTTTT.

The V gene is TRBV6-2 or TRBV6-3, the J gene TRBJ1-1; D remains unclear. The CDR3 is made up of 16 amino acids. CDR1 MNHEY and CDR2 SVGEGT come from the germline V gene. V lost 5 bases, J lost 6 bases, and 22 bases lay in between. The CDR3 spells CASSPSSGRVSSEAFF. The CDR3 DNA sequence: TGTGCCAGCAGTCCCTCCTCGGGGAGGGTCTCATCTGAAGCTTTCTTT.

This clonotype was counted ten times or more. The chain links TRBV28 to TRBJ2-7; D is possibly TRBD1 or TRBD2 (5 bases each). Trimming stripped 5 bases from V and 5 bases from J, with 16 bases between. Per germline, CDR1 MDHEN and CDR2 SYDVKM. The CDR3 contains 14 residues. The CDR3 DNA reads TGTGCCAGCAGTATTCAGGGAGCTGTCAACGAGCAGTACTTC. Translation: CASSIQGAVNEQYF.

This clonotype showed up many times. The chain couples TRBV5-1 to TRBJ1-1; 10 bases fit TRBD1. Unmatched junction bases numbered 10, after V lost 4 bases and J lost 1 base. The CDR3 runs 17 residues. Germline-derived CDR1 and CDR2 are SGHRS and YFSETQ. CDR3 region: CASSAGQGGRPNTEAFF. CDR3 nucleotide sequence: TGCGCCAGCAGCGCTGGACAGGGGGGCCGGCCGAACACTGAAGCTTTCTTT.

The table lists this clonotype with a few counts. Only one base separates this from a far larger clonotype, so it likely reflects a read error. The chain uses TRBV29-1 and TRBJ2-7; 7 nucleotides line up with TRBD2. The CDR3 totals 13 residues. The J segment lost 7 bases and the V segment lost 7 bases, leaving 13 bases of the junction unmatched. CDR1 SQVTM and CDR2 ANQGSEA come from the germline V gene. The CDR3 sequence: CSATPSGHNEQYF. DNA of the CDR3: TGCAGCGCCACTCCTAGCGGACACAATGAGCAGTACTTC.

The rearrangement joins TRBV5-6 to TRBJ2-5, with TRBD2 matching over 14 bases. The CDR3 is made up of 16 amino acids. V lost 3 bases to trimming and J lost 4 bases; unmatched junction nucleotides: 5. Germline V gives CDR1 SGHDT, CDR2 YYEEEE. The CDR3 DNA is TGTGCCAGCAGCTCGGGACTAGCGGGAGAGGGAGAGACCCAGTACTTC. This sequence encodes CASSSGLAGEGETQYF.

Ten or more counts support this clonotype. The chain uses TRBV5-5 and TRBJ2-7; no reliable D call. This CDR3 region has 14 residues. Germline V lookup: CDR1 SGHKS, CDR2 YYEKEE (reference sequence). Trimming pared 0 bases from V and 1 base from J, leaving 8 bases between. The CDR3 spells CASSLVGRSYEQYF. CDR3 DNA: TGTGCCAGCAGCTTGGTGGGTCGTTCCTACGAGCAGTACTTC.

This clonotype has a count of ten or more. This chain connects TRBV6-5 to TRBJ2-7; 8 positions agree with TRBD2. This CDR3 comprises 18 residues. Trimming removed 6 bases from V and 2 bases from J; junction bases left unmatched: 18. The V gene's germline CDR1 is MNHEY and CDR2 SVGAGI. The chain's CDR3 is CASRPLNPTRGGPYEQYF. DNA for the CDR3: TGTGCCAGCAGACCCCTGAACCCCACACGGGGGGGCCCCTACGAGCAGTACTTC.

This clonotype appeared many times. The V gene is TRBV4-1, the J gene TRBJ2-3; 13 nucleotides line up with TRBD2. The CDR3 runs 17 residues. V lost 1 base to trimming and J lost 3 bases; unmatched junction nucleotides: 4. The germline V gene encodes CDR1 MGHRA and CDR2 YSYEKL. CDR3 sequence reads: CASSQGLAGGGTDTQYF. In DNA, the CDR3 is TGCGCCAGCAGCCAAGGACTAGCGGGGGGCGGTACAGATACGCAGTATTTT.

This clonotype was seen many times. V gene TRBV28 combines with J gene TRBJ2-1; D perhaps matches TRBD2 (6 bases). Per the germline V gene, CDR1 is MDHEN and CDR2 is SYDVKM. V lost 2 bases to trimming and J lost 7 bases, with 15 bases between them. This CDR3 is 15 amino acids long. CDR3 residues: CASSLRRGHGNEQFF. The CDR3 DNA is TGTGCCAGCAGTTTAAGGCGGGGCCATGGGAATGAGCAGTTCTTC.

The rearrangement joins TRBV6-5 to TRBJ2-1, with 8 bases matching TRBD2. This CDR3 is built from 15 residues. Per the germline V gene, CDR1 is MNHEY and CDR2 is SVGAGI. V was pared by 0 bases and J by 9 bases, with 7 bases of the junction left unmatched. DNA of the CDR3: TGTGCCAGCAGTTACTCATTAGGGACTAGGGGTGAGCAGTTCTTC. The encoded protein is CASSYSLGTRGEQFF.

This clonotype was picked up many times. The chain carries TRBV5-1 and TRBJ2-5; 8 nucleotides align to TRBD1. Germline CDR1 and CDR2: SGHRS and YFSETQ. Germline trimming cut 6 bases from V and 5 bases from J; bases unmatched to any gene: 9. This CDR3 is built from 14 residues. In nucleotides, the CDR3 is TGCGCCAGCACCCAGGGGGCGCCCACGGAGACCCAGTACTTC. Translating it yields CASTQGAPTETQYF.

In its sample, this clonotype was seen many times. This chain connects TRBV30 to TRBJ1-1; the match to TRBD1 covers 7 bases. V gave up 4 bases and J gave up 0 bases; unmatched junction bases: 11. Germline V gene sequence: CDR1 GTSNPN, CDR2 SVGIG (reference sequence). CDR3 size: 16 residues. The CDR3 spells CAWKVGLGQLNTEAFF. In DNA form, the CDR3 reads TGTGCCTGGAAAGTTGGACTGGGACAGTTGAACACTGAAGCTTTCTTT.